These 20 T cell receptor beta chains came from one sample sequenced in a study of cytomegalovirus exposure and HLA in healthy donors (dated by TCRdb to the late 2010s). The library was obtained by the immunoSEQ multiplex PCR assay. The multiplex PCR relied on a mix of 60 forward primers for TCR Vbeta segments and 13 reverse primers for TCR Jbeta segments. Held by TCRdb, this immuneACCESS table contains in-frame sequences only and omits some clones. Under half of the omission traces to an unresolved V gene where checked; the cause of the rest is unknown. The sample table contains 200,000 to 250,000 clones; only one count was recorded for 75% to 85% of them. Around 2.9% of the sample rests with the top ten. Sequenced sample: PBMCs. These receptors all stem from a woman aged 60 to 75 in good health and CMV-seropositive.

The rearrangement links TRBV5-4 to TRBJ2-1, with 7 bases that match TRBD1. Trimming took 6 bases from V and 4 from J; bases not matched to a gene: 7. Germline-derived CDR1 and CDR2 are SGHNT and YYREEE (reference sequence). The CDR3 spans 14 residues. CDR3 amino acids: CASNLGTEYNEQFF. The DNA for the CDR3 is TGTGCCAGCAACCTTGGGACAGAGTACAATGAGCAGTTCTTC.

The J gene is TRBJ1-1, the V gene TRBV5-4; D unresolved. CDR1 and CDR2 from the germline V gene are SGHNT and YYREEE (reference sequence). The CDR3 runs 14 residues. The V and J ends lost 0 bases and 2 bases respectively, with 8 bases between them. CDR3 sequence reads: CASSLAQINTEAFF. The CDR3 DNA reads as TGTGCCAGCAGCTTGGCCCAGATCAACACTGAAGCTTTCTTT.

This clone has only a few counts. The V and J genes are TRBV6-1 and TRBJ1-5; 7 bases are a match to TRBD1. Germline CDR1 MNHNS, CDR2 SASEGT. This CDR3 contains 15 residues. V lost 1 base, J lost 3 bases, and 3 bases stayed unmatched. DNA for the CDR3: TGTGCCAGCAGTGAAGTTGACAGGGTCAATCAGCCCCAGCATTTT. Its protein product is CASSEVDRVNQPQHF.

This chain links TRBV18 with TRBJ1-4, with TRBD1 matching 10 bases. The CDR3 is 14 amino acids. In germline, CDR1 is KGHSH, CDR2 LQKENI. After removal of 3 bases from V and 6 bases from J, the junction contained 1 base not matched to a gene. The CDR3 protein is CASSPGTGDEKLFF. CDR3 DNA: TGTGCCAGCTCACCCGGGACAGGGGATGAAAAACTGTTTTTT.

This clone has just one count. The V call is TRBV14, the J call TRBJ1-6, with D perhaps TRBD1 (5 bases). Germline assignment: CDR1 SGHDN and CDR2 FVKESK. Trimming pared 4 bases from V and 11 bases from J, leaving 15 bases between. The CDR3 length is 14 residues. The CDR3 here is CASSPGLVTAPLHF. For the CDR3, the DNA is TGTGCCAGCAGCCCGGGACTTGTAACTGCACCCCTCCACTTT.

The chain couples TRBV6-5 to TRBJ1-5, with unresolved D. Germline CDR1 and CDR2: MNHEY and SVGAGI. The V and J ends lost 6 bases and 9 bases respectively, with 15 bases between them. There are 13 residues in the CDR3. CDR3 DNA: TGTGCCAGCAGACCCCGCGGGTCTTCGCCCCAGCATTTT. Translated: CASRPRGSSPQHF.

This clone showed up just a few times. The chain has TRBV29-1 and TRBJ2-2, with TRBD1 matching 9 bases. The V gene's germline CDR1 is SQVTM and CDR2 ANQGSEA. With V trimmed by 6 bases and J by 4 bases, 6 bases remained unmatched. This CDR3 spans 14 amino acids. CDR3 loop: CSVSGQGTTGELFF. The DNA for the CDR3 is TGCAGCGTCTCGGGACAGGGTACCACCGGGGAGCTGTTTTTT.

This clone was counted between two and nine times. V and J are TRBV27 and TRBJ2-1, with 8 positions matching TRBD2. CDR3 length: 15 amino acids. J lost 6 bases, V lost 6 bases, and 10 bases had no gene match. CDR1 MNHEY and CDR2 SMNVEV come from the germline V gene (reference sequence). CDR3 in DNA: TGTGCCAGCAGCAAACCGGGACTAGGGCTCAATGAGCAGTTCTTC. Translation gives CASSKPGLGLNEQFF.

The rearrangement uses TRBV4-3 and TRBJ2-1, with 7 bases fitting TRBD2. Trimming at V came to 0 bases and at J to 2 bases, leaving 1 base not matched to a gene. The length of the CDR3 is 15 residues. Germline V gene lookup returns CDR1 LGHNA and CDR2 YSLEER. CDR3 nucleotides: TGCGCCAGCAGCCAAGAGCGGGGGACCTACAATGAGCAGTTCTTC. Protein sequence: CASSQERGTYNEQFF.

The CDR3 DNA follows: TGTGCCAGCAGCCCTCACGGGACGGGGGGGCCACTGGAGGAGCAGTACTTC. Protein sequence: CASSPHGTGGPLEEQYF. The chain employs TRBV6-4 and TRBJ2-7, with 8 bases lining up with TRBD2. This CDR3 is 17 amino acids long. Germline V CDR1 and CDR2: MRHNA, SNTAGT. Trimming at V came to 6 bases and at J to 7 bases, leaving 20 bases not matched to a gene.

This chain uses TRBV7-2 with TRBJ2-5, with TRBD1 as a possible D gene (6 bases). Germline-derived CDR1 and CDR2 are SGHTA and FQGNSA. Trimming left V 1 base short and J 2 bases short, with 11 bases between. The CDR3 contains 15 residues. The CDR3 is CASSLGNRVQETQYF. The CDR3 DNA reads TGTGCCAGCAGCTTAGGAAACAGGGTTCAAGAGACCCAGTACTTC.

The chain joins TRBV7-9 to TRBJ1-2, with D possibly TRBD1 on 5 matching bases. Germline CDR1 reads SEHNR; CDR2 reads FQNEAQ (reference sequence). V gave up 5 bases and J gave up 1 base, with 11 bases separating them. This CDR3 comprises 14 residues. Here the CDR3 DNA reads TGTGCCAGCAGCCCAGGGTACTTTAACTATGGCTACACCTTC. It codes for CASSPGYFNYGYTF.

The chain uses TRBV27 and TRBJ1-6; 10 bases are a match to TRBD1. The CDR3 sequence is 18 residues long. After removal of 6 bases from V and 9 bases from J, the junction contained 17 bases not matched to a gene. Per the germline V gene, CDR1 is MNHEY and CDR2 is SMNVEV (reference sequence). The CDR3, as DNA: TGTGCCAGCAGCACTCGGGGACAGGGGAGCTCGTGGTCTTCACCCCTCCACTTT. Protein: CASSTRGQGSSWSSPLHF.

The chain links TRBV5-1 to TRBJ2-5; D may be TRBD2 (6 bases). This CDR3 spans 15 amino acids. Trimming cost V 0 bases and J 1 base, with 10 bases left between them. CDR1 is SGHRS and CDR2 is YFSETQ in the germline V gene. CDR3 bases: TGCGCCAGCAGCTTGGGAATGGGGGGCCAAGAGACCCAGTACTTC. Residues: CASSLGMGGQETQYF.

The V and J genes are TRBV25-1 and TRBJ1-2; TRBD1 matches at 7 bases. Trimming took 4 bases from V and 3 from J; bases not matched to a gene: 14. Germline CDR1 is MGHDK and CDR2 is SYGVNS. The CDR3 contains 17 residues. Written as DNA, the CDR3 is TGTGCCAGCAGTGGAGTCACGGGGACCGGGACAGACTATGGCTACACCTTC. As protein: CASSGVTGTGTDYGYTF.

The CDR3 is CASSSKDIGEKLFF. In DNA, the CDR3 is TGTGCCAGCAGCTCTAAAGACATAGGTGAAAAACTGTTTTTT. This sequence joins TRBV7-9 and TRBJ1-4; D is undetermined. The CDR3 runs to 14 residues. Trimming cost V 4 bases and J 7 bases, with 13 bases left between them. Germline values: CDR1 SEHNR, CDR2 FQNEAQ (reference sequence).

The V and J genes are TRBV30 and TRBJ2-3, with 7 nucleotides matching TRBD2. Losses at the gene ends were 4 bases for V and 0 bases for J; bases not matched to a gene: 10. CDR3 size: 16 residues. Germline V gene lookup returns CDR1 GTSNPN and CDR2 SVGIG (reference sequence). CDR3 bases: TGTGCCTGGACCTTCCCAGGCGGGGGTAGCACAGATACGCAGTATTTT. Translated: CAWTFPGGGSTDTQYF.

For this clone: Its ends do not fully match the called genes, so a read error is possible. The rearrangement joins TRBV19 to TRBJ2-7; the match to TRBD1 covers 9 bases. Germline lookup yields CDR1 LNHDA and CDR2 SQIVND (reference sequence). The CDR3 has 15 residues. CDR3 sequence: CASSTAGQGSDEQYF. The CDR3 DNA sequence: TGTGCCAGTAGTACCGCGGGACAGGGCTCCGACGAGCAGTACTTC.

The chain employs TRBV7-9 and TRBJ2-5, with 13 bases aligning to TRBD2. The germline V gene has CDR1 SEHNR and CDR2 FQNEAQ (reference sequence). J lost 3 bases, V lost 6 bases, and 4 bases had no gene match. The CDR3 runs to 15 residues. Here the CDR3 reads CASRAGLAGKETQYF. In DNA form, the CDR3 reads TGTGCCAGCAGAGCGGGACTAGCGGGGAAAGAGACCCAGTACTTC.

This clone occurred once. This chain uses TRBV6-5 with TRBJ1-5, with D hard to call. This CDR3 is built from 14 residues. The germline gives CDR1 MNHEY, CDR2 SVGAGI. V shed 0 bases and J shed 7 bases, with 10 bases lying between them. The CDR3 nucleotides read TGTGCCAGCAGTTACTCCTCTAGTGGGCAGCCCCAGCATTTT. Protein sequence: CASSYSSSGQPQHF.